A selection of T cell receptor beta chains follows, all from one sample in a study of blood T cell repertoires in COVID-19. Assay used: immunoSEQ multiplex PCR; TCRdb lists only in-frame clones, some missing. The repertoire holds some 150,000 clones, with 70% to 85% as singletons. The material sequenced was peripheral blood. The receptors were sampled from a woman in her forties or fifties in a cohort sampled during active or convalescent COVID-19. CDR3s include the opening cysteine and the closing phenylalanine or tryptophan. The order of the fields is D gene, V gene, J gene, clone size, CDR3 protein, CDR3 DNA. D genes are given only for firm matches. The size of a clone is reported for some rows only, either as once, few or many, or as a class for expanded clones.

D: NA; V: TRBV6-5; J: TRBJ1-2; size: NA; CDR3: CASRGGGGYGYTF; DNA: TGTGCCAGCAGAGGGGGGGGAGGCTATGGCTACACCTTC
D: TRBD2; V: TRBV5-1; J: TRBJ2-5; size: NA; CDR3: CASSKNSGSQETQYF; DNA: TGCGCCAGCAGCAAGAATAGCGGGTCACAAGAGACCCAGTACTTC
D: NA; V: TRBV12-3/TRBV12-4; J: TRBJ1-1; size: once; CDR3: CASSYLTEAFF; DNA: TGTGCCAGCAGCTACCTCACTGAAGCTTTCTTT
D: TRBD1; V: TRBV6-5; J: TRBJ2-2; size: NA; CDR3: CASRGQANTGELFF; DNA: TGTGCCAGCAGAGGACAGGCGAACACCGGGGAGCTGTTTTTT
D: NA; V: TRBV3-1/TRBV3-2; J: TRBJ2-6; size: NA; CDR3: CASKEGSVGSPGANVLTF; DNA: TGTGCCAGCAAGGAGGGGTCAGTGGGGAGCCCTGGGGCCAACGTCCTGACTTTC
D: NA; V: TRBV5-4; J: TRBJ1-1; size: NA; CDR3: CASSLNRDTEAFF; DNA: TGTGCCAGCAGCTTGAACAGGGACACTGAAGCTTTCTTT
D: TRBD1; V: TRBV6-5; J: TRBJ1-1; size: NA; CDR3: CASSYSGTDNTEAFF; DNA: TGTGCCAGCAGTTACTCCGGGACAGATAACACTGAAGCTTTCTTT
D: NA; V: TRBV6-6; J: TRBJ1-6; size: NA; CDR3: CASSYRQGLGNSPLHF; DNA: TGTGCCAGCAGTTACCGTCAGGGGCTGGGTAATTCACCCCTCCACTTT
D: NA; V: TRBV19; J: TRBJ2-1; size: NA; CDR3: CASKEGQTYNEQFF; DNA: TGTGCCAGTAAAGAAGGACAAACCTACAATGAGCAGTTCTTC
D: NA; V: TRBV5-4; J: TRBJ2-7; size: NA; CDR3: CASSLGSGSAGIYEQYF; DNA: TGTGCCAGCAGCTTGGGGTCTGGTTCTGCAGGGATCTACGAGCAGTACTTC
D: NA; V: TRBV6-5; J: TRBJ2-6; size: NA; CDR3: CASRRVGANVLTF; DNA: TGTGCCAGCAGGCGGGTTGGGGCCAACGTCCTGACTTTC
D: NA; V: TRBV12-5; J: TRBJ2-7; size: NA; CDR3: CASGLPNAYEQYF; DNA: TGTGCTAGTGGTTTGCCAAATGCCTACGAGCAGTACTTC
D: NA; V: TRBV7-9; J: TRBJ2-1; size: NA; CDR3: CASSSPMLGGYNEQFF; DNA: TGTGCCAGCAGCTCCCCCATGCTAGGGGGCTACAATGAGCAGTTCTTC
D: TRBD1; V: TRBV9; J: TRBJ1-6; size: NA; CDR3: CASSEGQGASINSPLHF; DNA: TGTGCCAGCAGCGAGGGACAGGGGGCGTCAATTAATTCACCCCTCCACTTT
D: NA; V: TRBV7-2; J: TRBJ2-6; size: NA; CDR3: CASSPTGSGANVLTF; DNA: TGTGCCAGCAGCCCGACAGGATCCGGGGCCAACGTCCTGACTTTC
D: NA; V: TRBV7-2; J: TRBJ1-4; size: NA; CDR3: CASSLGVSGEKLFF; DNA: TGTGCCAGCAGCTTAGGGGTATCGGGTGAAAAACTGTTTTTT